This T cell receptor beta chain was identified in a study of T cell responses to AZD1222 COVID-19 vaccine. Study findings and constraints: Spike-wide coverage was observed for vaccine-associated CD4 TCRs, with dominant responses at 160-218 and 743-854. Among AZD1222 vaccinees, only five or six were seropositive at baseline. A rise in Spike-specific TCR breadth and depth followed two AZD1222 doses.

Germline V gene lookup returns CDR1 ENHRY and CDR2 SYGVKD. Losses at the gene ends were 6 bases for V and 0 bases for J; bases not matched to a gene: 4. The CDR3 runs 15 residues. To note about this clone: The antigen is unknown.

This table comes from immunoSEQ multiplex PCR, and its TCRdb copy is limited to in-frame clones, with some not included. The sample lists 60,000 to 70,000 clones, approximately 83% occurring once. The TCR comes from an adult in good health. Sequences were derived from peripheral blood, sampled on day 0 of AZD1222 vaccination. This chain joins TRBV10-3 and TRBJ2-7, with TRBD1 identical over 11 bases. This CDR3 reads CAISRGQGGSYEQYF. In nucleotides, the CDR3 is TGTGCCATCAGCCGGGGACAGGGGGGCTCCTACGAGCAGTACTTC.